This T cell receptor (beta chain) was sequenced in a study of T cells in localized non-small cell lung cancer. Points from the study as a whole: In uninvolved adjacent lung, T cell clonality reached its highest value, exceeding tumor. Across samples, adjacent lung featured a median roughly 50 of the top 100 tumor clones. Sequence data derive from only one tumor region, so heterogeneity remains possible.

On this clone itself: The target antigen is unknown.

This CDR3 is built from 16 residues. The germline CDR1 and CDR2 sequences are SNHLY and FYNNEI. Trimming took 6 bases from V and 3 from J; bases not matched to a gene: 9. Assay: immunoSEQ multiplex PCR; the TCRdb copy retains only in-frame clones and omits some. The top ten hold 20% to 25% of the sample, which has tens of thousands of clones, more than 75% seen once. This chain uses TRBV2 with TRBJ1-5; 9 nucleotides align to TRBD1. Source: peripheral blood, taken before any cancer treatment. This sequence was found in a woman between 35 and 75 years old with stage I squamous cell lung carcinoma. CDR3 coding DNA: TGTGCCAGCAGCCCGGGACAGGGAAGATACAATCAGCCCCAGCATTTT. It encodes CASSPGQGRYNQPQHF.